This entry lists 31 T cell receptor beta chains sequenced from one sample in a study of neurological immune-mediated disorders. TCRdb processed the 5' RACE reads anew with MiXCR; each CDR3 protein has one entry. The sample shows about 30,000 distinct CDR3 sequences, 5.5% to 7% of them seen only once. The sequencing sample was made of CD4+ T cells from blood. The source is a woman between 45 and 65 years old in good health.

This clonotype was seen repeatedly, ten times or more. The CDR3 DNA sequence: TGTGCCAGCAGCTTGGGGGGACTAGCTTTCAATGAGCAGTTCTTC. This gives the protein CASSLGGLAFNEQFF. The rearrangement joins TRBV5-6 to TRBJ2-1; TRBD2 matches 9 bases. This CDR3 spans 15 amino acids. Germline CDR1 reads SGHDT; CDR2 reads YYEEEE. With V trimmed by 0 bases and J by 6 bases, 4 bases remained unmatched.

This clonotype came up many times. The chain recombines TRBV12-3 or TRBV12-4 with TRBJ2-2; D is uncertain. V lost 3 bases to trimming and J lost 2 bases, with 7 bases between them. The CDR3 contains 14 residues. The CDR3 coding sequence is TGTGCCAGCAGTTTCAGTGATAACACCGGGGAGCTGTTTTTT. Its translation: CASSFSDNTGELFF.

The sample holds many counts of this clonotype. This chain uses TRBV5-1 with TRBJ1-3; unclear D gene. Trimming removed 0 bases at V and 1 base at J, with 11 bases between. The germline V gene has CDR1 SGHRS and CDR2 YFSETQ. The CDR3 length is 16 residues. Here the CDR3 DNA reads TGCGCCAGCAGCTTGGCTGGGGAAACTTCTGGAAACACCATATATTTT. Residues: CASSLAGETSGNTIYF.

At least ten counts were recorded for this clonotype. The genes are TRBV11-2 and TRBJ1-6; TRBD1 aligns across 7 bases. Trimming at V came to 0 bases and at J to 6 bases, leaving 2 bases not matched to a gene. Germline CDR1 and CDR2: SGHAT and FQNNGV. CDR3 length: 15 residues. This CDR3 reads CASSLERGPNSPLHF. Here the CDR3 DNA reads TGTGCCAGCAGCTTAGAGAGGGGGCCTAATTCACCCCTCCACTTT.

To note about this clonotype: One base away lies a much larger clone, so this may be a sequencing read error. This chain links TRBV7-9 with TRBJ1-1; a weak D match, TRBD1 (5 bases). CDR3 length equals 13 residues. The V gene lost 4 bases and the J gene lost 1 base, with 7 bases spanning the gap. Germline V gene lookup returns CDR1 SEHNR and CDR2 FQNEAQ (reference sequence). This chain's CDR3 is CASSCTGNTEAFF. The CDR3 region has the DNA TGTGCCAGCAGCTGTACAGGGAACACTGAAGCTTTCTTT.

This clonotype was recorded at least ten times. The chain employs TRBV4-1 and TRBJ1-5, with 9 positions matching TRBD1. The V gene end was trimmed by 2 bases and the J gene end by 5 bases; junction bases not matched to a gene: 1. The CDR3 extends over 14 amino acids. Germline CDR1 and CDR2: MGHRA and YSYEKL. The CDR3 sequence is CASSQTGGDQPQHF. The CDR3, as DNA: TGCGCCAGCAGCCAAACAGGGGGCGATCAGCCCCAGCATTTT.

This clonotype was seen at least ten times. This chain links TRBV6-1 with TRBJ2-2, with 8 bases identical to TRBD1. Germline V lookup: CDR1 MNHNS, CDR2 SASEGT. The trim removed 7 bases at V and 2 bases at J, leaving 9 bases unmatched. The CDR3 sequence is 16 residues long. DNA of the CDR3: TGTGCCAGCATCCCGCAGCAGGGGGCTAACACCGGGGAGCTGTTTTTT. This sequence encodes CASIPQQGANTGELFF.

This clonotype occurred many times. The rearrangement joins TRBV3-1 to TRBJ2-1, with 9 bases that match TRBD2. The CDR3 sequence is 16 residues long. V lost 1 base to trimming and J lost 7 bases; unmatched junction nucleotides: 8. Per germline, CDR1 LGHDT and CDR2 YNNKEL (reference sequence). CDR3 sequence reads: CASSQAGGRALNEQFF. CDR3 nucleotide sequence: TGTGCCAGCAGCCAAGCGGGCGGGAGGGCCTTAAATGAGCAGTTCTTC.

This clonotype was picked up many times. The rearrangement joins TRBV20-1 to TRBJ1-5; TRBD1 is a possible D gene (5 bases). The CDR3 loop spans 14 amino acids. CDR1 and CDR2 (germline): DFQATT, SNEGSKA (reference sequence). Trimming pared 2 bases from V and 4 bases from J, leaving 12 bases between. CDR3 coding DNA: TGCAGTGCTAGACAGGGATCAGTGAATCAGCCCCAGCATTTT. Translating gives CSARQGSVNQPQHF.

The table lists this clonotype with a few counts. The chain recombines TRBV9 with TRBJ1-6, with D unresolved. V was pared by 2 bases and J by 1 base, with 7 bases between. CDR3 length: 15 amino acids. The V gene's germline CDR1 is SGDLS and CDR2 YYNGEE. CDR3 coding DNA: TGTGCCAGCAGCGTCGGGCCTTCCTATAATTCACCCCTCCACTTT. It translates to CASSVGPSYNSPLHF.

This clonotype was found many times. The chain joins TRBV6-7 to TRBJ1-2; unclear D gene. TRBV6-7 is an ORF, with its function uncertain. Trimming stripped 7 bases from V and 7 bases from J, with 7 bases between. The CDR3 runs 10 residues. The CDR3 DNA reads TGTGCCAGCAAAGGTGTTGGCTACACCTTC. Its protein product is CASKGVGYTF.

Ten or more counts support this clonotype. The V and J genes are TRBV7-2 and TRBJ2-5, with D hard to call. This CDR3 region has 14 residues. Trimming took off 2 bases at V and 5 bases at J, with 12 bases between the two ends. CDR1 and CDR2 from the germline V gene are SGHTA and FQGNSA. The DNA of the CDR3 is TGTGCCAGCAGCTTAATCCCCGTCGGGGAGACCCAGTACTTC. Residues: CASSLIPVGETQYF.

Ten or more counts support this clonotype. This chain uses TRBV6-2 or TRBV6-3 with TRBJ2-1; the match to TRBD2 covers 9 bases. Germline trimming cut 6 bases from V and 9 bases from J; bases unmatched to any gene: 9. Germline CDR1 and CDR2: MNHEY and SVGEGT. This CDR3 is 14 amino acids long. This CDR3 is CASRGSGRGGEQFF. The CDR3, as DNA: TGTGCCAGCAGGGGTAGCGGGAGAGGTGGTGAGCAGTTCTTC.

This clonotype appeared many times. This could be a read error, since a much larger clone is one nucleotide away. This chain connects TRBV18 to TRBJ2-7; D unclear. Per the germline V gene, CDR1 is KGHSH and CDR2 is LQKENI. Trimming removed 0 bases from V and 7 bases from J, with 13 bases in between. The CDR3 consists of 14 residues. The CDR3 loop is CASSPPSQDVEQYF. DNA of the CDR3: TGTGCCAGCTCACCACCGAGCCAGGACGTAGAGCAGTACTTC.

This clonotype was seen ten or more times. V usage is TRBV12-3 or TRBV12-4 and J usage is TRBJ2-7; D gene ambiguous. Trimming pared 3 bases from V and 3 bases from J, leaving 9 bases between. There are 13 residues in the CDR3. The CDR3 DNA sequence: TGTGCCAGCAGTTTGAATCTCCTCTACGAGCAGTACTTC. It codes for CASSLNLLYEQYF.

This clonotype was detected ten times or more. This rearrangement joins TRBV7-2 to TRBJ2-3, with 7 positions matching TRBD2. V was clipped by 4 bases and J by 4 bases; unmatched bases: 5. This CDR3 comprises 14 residues. CDR1 SGHTA and CDR2 FQGNSA come from the germline V gene. In nucleotides, the CDR3 is TGTGCCAGCAGCTCCCCCGGGAGGCCAGATACGCAGTATTTT. Translation: CASSSPGRPDTQYF.

This clonotype was detected many times. The chain recombines TRBV20-1 with TRBJ1-1, with a possible D match to TRBD1 (6 bases). The CDR3 is 16 amino acids. V dropped 5 bases and J dropped 0 bases, with 19 bases sitting between them. CDR1 is DFQATT, CDR2 SNEGSKA, per germline (reference sequence). The chain's CDR3 is CSARGGGPPLNTEAFF. The DNA for the CDR3 is TGCAGTGCTCGAGGCGGGGGGCCCCCGCTGAACACTGAAGCTTTCTTT.

Notes on this clonotype: The junction shows a germline mismatch at one end, possibly a read error. V gene TRBV9 combines with J gene TRBJ2-1; 8 bases map to TRBD2. This CDR3 is 14 amino acids long. Germline assignment: CDR1 SGDLS and CDR2 YYNGEE. The CDR3 DNA reads TGTGCTAGCAGGGGCGGGGGGTCCTACAATGAGCAGTTCTTC. This gives the protein CASRGGGSYNEQFF.

This clonotype was recorded many times. V is TRBV20-1 and J is TRBJ2-1; 7 nucleotides line up with TRBD2. This CDR3 spans 15 amino acids. The V gene end was trimmed by 4 bases and the J gene end by 2 bases; junction bases not matched to a gene: 8. Per germline, CDR1 DFQATT and CDR2 SNEGSKA (reference sequence). CDR3 in amino acids: CSATPPGTTYNEQFF. CDR3 in DNA: TGCAGTGCTACGCCACCCGGGACTACCTACAATGAGCAGTTCTTC.

This clonotype occurred many times. The genes are TRBV5-5 and TRBJ2-2; D is undetermined. CDR1 and CDR2 (germline): SGHKS, YYEKEE (reference sequence). This CDR3 is built from 12 residues. Trimming removed 5 bases at V and 3 bases at J, with 5 bases between. CDR3 in DNA: TGTGCCAGCAGGGGCCACACCGGGGAGCTGTTTTTT. The encoded protein is CASRGHTGELFF.

In this sample, this clonotype turned up many times. The chain carries TRBV5-8 and TRBJ1-5; 11 nucleotides match TRBD1. CDR3 size: 17 residues. Trimming took 0 bases from V and 5 from J; bases not matched to a gene: 7. Germline assignment: CDR1 SGHTS and CDR2 YDEGEE. CDR3 nucleotide sequence: TGTGCCAGCAGCTTGGGGTCGGGGACAGGGGGATATCAGCCCCAGCATTTT. Protein sequence: CASSLGSGTGGYQPQHF.

J is TRBJ2-1 and V is TRBV4-2; unclear D gene. Germline lookup yields CDR1 LGHNA and CDR2 YNFKEQ. Trimming removed 1 base at V and 5 bases at J, with 9 bases between. There are 14 residues in the CDR3. CDR3 region: CASSQVTGDNEQFF. The CDR3 DNA follows: TGTGCCAGCAGCCAAGTGACGGGCGACAATGAGCAGTTCTTC.

In its sample, this clonotype was seen many times. It is likely a read error, because the conserved phenylalanine at the end of the CDR3 is missing. The limits of the CDR3 on the DNA are not certain, so only TCRdb's listed CDR3 is given. The V gene is TRBV20-1, the J gene TRBJ2-3; the listed D gene, TRBD2, was not tested against the DNA. Including both end residues, the CDR3 is 14 amino acids long. The germline V gene encodes CDR1 DFQATT and CDR2 SNEGSKA (reference sequence). The CDR3 protein is CSASGGTEREGLSI.

Ten or more counts support this clonotype. The CDR3 DNA follows: TGTGCCAGCAGTTACTTTGGGACAGGGAAAATCTACGAGCAGTACTTC. Amino acids: CASSYFGTGKIYEQYF. The rearrangement joins TRBV6-2 or TRBV6-3 to TRBJ2-7, with 9 bases fitting TRBD1. CDR1 and CDR2 (germline): MNHEY, SVGEGT. After removal of 1 base from V and 3 bases from J, the junction contained 7 bases not matched to a gene. The CDR3 is 16 amino acids.

This clonotype is judged medium-sized. The genes are TRBV20-1 and TRBJ1-3, with TRBD1 as a possible D gene (6 bases). CDR1 is DFQATT, CDR2 SNEGSKA, per germline (reference sequence). The CDR3 is made up of 13 amino acids. V lost 5 bases and J 2 bases, leaving 10 bases between the germline ends. CDR3 sequence (DNA): TGCAGTGCTTTACAGGGAGCTGGAAACACCATATATTTT. Amino acids: CSALQGAGNTIYF.

In this sample, this clonotype turned up many times. This sequence joins TRBV11-2 and TRBJ2-2; 14 nucleotides agree with TRBD2. This CDR3 contains 17 residues. V gave up 5 bases and J gave up 5 bases; unmatched junction bases: 7. Germline V CDR1 and CDR2: SGHAT, FQNNGV. The CDR3 spells CASSPRGTSGSTGELFF. The CDR3 bases are TGTGCCAGCAGCCCTCGAGGGACTAGCGGGAGTACCGGGGAGCTGTTTTTT.

Many counts were recorded for this clonotype. V gene TRBV7-9 combines with J gene TRBJ2-7; possibly TRBD1 or TRBD2 for D (10 bases each). This CDR3 spans 19 amino acids. The germline CDR1 and CDR2 sequences are SEHNR and FQNEAQ (reference sequence). V was pared by 4 bases and J by 2 bases, with 27 bases between. CDR3 bases: TGTGCCAGCAGCTCCCGACAGGGGGCCGGACTAGCGGTCGCCTACGAGCAGTACTTC. Protein: CASSSRQGAGLAVAYEQYF. Together with reference TRBV7-9 and TRBJ2-7, the CDR3 gives the full variable domain: DTGVSQNPRHKITKRGQNVTFRCDPISEHNRLYWYRQTLGQGPEFLTYFQNEAQLEKSRLLSDRFSAERPKGSFSTLEIQRTEQGDSAMYLCASSSRQGAGLAVAYEQYFGPGTRLTVT.

This clonotype was detected ten times or more. This chain connects TRBV6-5 to TRBJ2-3; either TRBD1 or TRBD2 may fit D (6 bases each). Germline V gives CDR1 MNHEY, CDR2 SVGAGI. The CDR3 totals 13 residues. V dropped 11 bases and J dropped 1 base, with 13 bases sitting between them. The CDR3, as DNA: TGTGCCGCCTCAAGGGGGGGCACAGATACGCAGTATTTT. It translates to CAASRGGTDTQYF.

The sample holds many counts of this clonotype. DNA for the CDR3: TGTGCCAGCAGCTTAGAGCCGGGGGCGGTAGACTATGGCTACACCTTC. It codes for CASSLEPGAVDYGYTF. The chain employs TRBV7-2 and TRBJ1-2; possible D gene TRBD1, 6 bases. The germline V and J ends were trimmed by 1 base and 3 bases, with 15 bases remaining between them. Germline V lookup: CDR1 SGHTA, CDR2 FQGNSA. The CDR3 runs 16 residues.

This clonotype has at least ten counts. The chain employs TRBV20-1 and TRBJ1-5; D ambiguous. Germline lookup yields CDR1 DFQATT and CDR2 SNEGSKA (reference sequence). V lost 0 bases, J lost 6 bases, and 15 bases lay in between. The CDR3 runs 15 residues. This CDR3 reads CSAREVGSRSQPQHF. For the CDR3, the DNA is TGCAGTGCTAGAGAAGTGGGGTCCCGGAGTCAGCCCCAGCATTTT.

This clonotype was counted many times. The chain is built from TRBV20-1 and TRBJ1-5; possible D gene TRBD1, 5 bases. The V gene lost 3 bases and the J gene lost 6 bases, with 18 bases spanning the gap. Germline V CDR1 and CDR2: DFQATT, SNEGSKA (reference sequence). CDR3 length: 15 residues. CDR3 in amino acids: CSASDGRWDGQPQHF. The DNA for the CDR3 is TGCAGTGCTAGCGACGGCAGGTGGGACGGTCAGCCCCAGCATTTT.